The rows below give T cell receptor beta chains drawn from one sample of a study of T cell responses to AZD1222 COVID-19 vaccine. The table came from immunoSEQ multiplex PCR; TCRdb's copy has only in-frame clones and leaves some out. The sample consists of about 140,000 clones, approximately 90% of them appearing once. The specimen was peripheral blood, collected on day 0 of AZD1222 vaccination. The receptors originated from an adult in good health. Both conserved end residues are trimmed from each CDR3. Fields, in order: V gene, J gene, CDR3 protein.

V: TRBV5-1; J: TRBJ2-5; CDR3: ASSMGQGEETQY
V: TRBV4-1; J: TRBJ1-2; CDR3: ASSHPPATGDYGYT
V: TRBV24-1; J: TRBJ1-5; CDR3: ATSDDSNQPQH
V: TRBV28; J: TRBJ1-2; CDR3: ASRRIGSSSSGYT
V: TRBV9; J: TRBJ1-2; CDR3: ASSVGQMNYGYT
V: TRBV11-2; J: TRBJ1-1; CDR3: ASSLAGGNTEAF
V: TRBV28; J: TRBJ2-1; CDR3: ASSLVSENNEQF
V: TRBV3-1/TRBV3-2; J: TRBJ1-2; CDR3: ASKKGYGYT
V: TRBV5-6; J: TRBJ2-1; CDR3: ASSFGGFYNEQF
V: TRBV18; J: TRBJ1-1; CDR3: ASSPPLDRSEAF
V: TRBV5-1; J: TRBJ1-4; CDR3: ASSSMGQGAFDEKLF
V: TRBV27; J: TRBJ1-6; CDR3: ASSFRGRVDSPLH
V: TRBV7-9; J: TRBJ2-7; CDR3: ASSYNTGTSYEQY
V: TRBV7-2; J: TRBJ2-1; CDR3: ASSPGTSGPNEQF
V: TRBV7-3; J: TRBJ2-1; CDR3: ASSLTRDSYNEQF
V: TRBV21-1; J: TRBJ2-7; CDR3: ASRVAGGEQY
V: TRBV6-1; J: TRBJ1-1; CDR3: ASSDTLTGEGF
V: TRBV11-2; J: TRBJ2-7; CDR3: ASSSWTGEDEQY
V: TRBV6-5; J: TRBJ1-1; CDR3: ASSYSRNTEAF
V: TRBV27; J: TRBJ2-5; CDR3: ASSLGETQY
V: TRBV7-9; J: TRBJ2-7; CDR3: ARDRAGYEQY
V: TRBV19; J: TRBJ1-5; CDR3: ASSISGMTGVRNQPQH
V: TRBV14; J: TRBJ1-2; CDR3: ASSQAQTYGYT
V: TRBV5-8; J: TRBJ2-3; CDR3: ASSLGGRTDTQY
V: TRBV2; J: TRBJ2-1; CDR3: ASSDRGRNEQF
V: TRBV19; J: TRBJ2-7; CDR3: ASSGRDEQY
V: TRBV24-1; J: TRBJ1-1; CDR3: ATSPRTGNTEAF
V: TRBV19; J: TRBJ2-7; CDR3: ASSIGFQGRSYEQY
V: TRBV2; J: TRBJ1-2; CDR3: ASSEVGGGQSNYGYT
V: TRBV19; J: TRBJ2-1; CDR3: ASSIEGASSYNEQF
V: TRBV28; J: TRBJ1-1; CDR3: ASSLWGTGRYRNTEAF